The clone carrying this TCR beta chain was observed once. Antigen unknown. Primers for the PCR totalled 60 Vbeta and 13 Jbeta. Some clones are missing from TCRdb's copy, which holds only in-frame ones; the method was immunoSEQ multiplex PCR. Of more than 130,000 clones listed, roughly 80% were seen once; the top ten hold around 4.1%. This sample is part of a study of cytomegalovirus exposure and HLA in healthy donors. Samples came from healthy bone marrow donors. Findings and caveats of the study: Association of roughly 17,000 TCR beta sequences with HLA alleles was found at 0.05 false discovery rate in a later analysis.

The CDR3 runs 14 residues. V lost 3 bases and J lost 6, with 14 bases in between. Per the germline V gene, CDR1 is MGHDK and CDR2 is SYGVNS. The sample consisted of PBMCs. The V and J genes are TRBV25-1 and TRBJ1-2; D perhaps matches TRBD1 (5 bases). The receptor was isolated from a man aged 40-49 years in good health and CMV-seropositive. The CDR3 region is CASSDYRGGHGYTF. The CDR3 bases are TGTGCCAGCAGTGATTATAGGGGCGGCCATGGCTACACCTTC.